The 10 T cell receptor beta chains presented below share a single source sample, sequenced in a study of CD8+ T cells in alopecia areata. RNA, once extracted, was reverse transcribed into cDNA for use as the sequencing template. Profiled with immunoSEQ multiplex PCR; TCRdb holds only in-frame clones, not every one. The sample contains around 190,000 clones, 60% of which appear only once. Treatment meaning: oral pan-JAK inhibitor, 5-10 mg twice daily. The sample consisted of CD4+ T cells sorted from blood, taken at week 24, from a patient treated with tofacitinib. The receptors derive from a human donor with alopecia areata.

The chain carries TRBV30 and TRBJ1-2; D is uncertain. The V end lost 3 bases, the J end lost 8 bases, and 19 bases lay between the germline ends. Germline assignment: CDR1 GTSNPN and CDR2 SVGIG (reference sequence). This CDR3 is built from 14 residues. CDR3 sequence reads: CAWSYHPGPGGYTF. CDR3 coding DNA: TGTGCCTGGAGCTACCACCCCGGTCCCGGCGGCTACACCTTC.

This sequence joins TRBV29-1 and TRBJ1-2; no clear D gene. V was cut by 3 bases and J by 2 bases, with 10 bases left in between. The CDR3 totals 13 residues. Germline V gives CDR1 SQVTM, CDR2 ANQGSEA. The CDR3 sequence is CSVEGSKNYGYTF. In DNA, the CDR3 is TGCAGCGTTGAGGGCAGCAAGAACTATGGCTACACCTTC.

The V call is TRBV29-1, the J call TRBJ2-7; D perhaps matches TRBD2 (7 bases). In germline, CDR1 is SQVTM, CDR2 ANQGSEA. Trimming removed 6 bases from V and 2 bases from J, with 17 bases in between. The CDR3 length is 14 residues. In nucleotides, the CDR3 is TGCAGCGTCCAAGGGGGGGGGCCACCCTACGAGCAGTACTTC. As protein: CSVQGGGPPYEQYF.

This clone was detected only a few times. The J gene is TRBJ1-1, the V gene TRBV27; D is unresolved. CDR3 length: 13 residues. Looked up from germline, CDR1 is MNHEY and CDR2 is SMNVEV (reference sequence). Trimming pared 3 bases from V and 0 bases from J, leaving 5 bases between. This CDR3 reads CASSFNMNTEAFF. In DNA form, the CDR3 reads TGTGCCAGCAGTTTCAACATGAACACTGAAGCTTTCTTT.

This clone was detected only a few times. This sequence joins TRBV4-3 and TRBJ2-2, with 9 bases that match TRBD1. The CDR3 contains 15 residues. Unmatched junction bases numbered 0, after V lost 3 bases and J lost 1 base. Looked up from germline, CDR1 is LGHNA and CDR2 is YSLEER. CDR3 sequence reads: CASSQTGGNTGELFF. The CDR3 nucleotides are TGCGCCAGCAGCCAGACAGGGGGGAACACCGGGGAGCTGTTTTTT.

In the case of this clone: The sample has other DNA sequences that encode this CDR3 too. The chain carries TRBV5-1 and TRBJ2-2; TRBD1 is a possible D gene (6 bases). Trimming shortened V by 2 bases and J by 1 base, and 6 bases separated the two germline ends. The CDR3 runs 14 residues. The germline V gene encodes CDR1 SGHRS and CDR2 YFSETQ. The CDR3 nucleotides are TGCGCCAGCAGCTTACAGGGGAACACCGGGGAGCTGTTTTTT. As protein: CASSLQGNTGELFF.

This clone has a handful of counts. The CDR3 DNA sequence: TGTGCCAGCAGCTTAGTCACTTTTGAGCAGTTCTTC. It encodes CASSLVTFEQFF. The chain is built from TRBV7-2 and TRBJ2-1; no clear D gene. Germline V gene data show CDR1 as SGHTA and CDR2 as FQGNSA. CDR3 size: 12 residues. Trimming removed 1 base from V and 9 bases from J, with 7 bases in between.

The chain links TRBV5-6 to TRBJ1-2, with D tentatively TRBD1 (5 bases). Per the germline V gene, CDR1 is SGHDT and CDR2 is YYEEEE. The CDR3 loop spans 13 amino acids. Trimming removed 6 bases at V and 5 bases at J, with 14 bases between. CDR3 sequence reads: CASTQTGTYGYTF. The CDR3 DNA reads TGTGCCAGCACTCAAACGGGGACTTATGGCTACACCTTC.

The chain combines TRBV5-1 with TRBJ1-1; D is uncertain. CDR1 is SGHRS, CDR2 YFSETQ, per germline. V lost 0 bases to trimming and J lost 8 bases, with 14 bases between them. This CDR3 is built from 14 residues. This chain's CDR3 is CASSLASRRQEAFF. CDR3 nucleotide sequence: TGCGCCAGCAGCTTGGCATCTCGGAGGCAGGAAGCTTTCTTT.

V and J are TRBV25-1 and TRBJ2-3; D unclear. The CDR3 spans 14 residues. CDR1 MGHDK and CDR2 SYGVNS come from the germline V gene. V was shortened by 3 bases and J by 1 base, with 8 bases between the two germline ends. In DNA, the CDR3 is TGTGCCAGCAGTGAGCCGGGCCGCACAGATACGCAGTATTTT. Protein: CASSEPGRTDTQYF.